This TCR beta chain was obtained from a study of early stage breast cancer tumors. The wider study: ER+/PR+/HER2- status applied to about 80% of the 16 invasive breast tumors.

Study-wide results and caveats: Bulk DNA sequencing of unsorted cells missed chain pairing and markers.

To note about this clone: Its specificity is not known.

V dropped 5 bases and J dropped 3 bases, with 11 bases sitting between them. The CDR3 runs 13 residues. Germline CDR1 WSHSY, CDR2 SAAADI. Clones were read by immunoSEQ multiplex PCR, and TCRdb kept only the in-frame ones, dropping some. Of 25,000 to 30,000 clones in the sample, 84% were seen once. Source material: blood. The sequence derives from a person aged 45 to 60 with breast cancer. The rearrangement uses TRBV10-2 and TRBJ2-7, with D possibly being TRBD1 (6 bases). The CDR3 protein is CASSHGTNYEQYF. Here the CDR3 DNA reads TGCGCCAGCAGTCACGGGACAAACTACGAGCAGTACTTC.